This T cell receptor beta chain appears in the sequencing data of a study of control samples from healthy donors and cancer patients. Generated by immunoSEQ multiplex PCR, the TCRdb table keeps only in-frame clones and is missing some. The sample has 100,000 to 120,000 clones, 85% to 90% seen once. Trimming shortened V by 3 bases and J by 4 bases, and 9 bases separated the two germline ends. The CDR3 extends over 13 amino acids. Germline lookup yields CDR1 SGHAT and CDR2 FQNNGV. Specimen: PBMCs. The chain combines TRBV11-2 with TRBJ1-1; no definite D call. The source of this sequence is a woman aged 55-70 years with lung cancer. In DNA, the CDR3 is TGTGCCAGCAGCTTCCAAGGGTTCACTGAAGCTTTCTTT. As protein: CASSFQGFTEAFF.